The clone carrying this TCR beta chain was counted a few times. The protocol was immunoSEQ multiplex PCR, while the TCRdb copy is restricted to in-frame clones and leaves out a portion. The sample includes about 45,000 clones, about 86% of them seen just once. Looked up from germline, CDR1 is SGHDT and CDR2 is YYEEEE. Trimming left V 2 bases short and J 7 bases short, with 9 bases between. The CDR3 consists of 12 residues. These data are taken from a study of T cell clones after liver transplantation. The material was CD4+ T cells from blood, obtained 24 months after liver transplant. The receptor was isolated from a human patient who received a liver transplant. The graft donor may account for some of the T cells. The chain links TRBV5-6 to TRBJ1-2; D possibly corresponds to TRBD1 (5 bases). The CDR3 sequence is CASSLQERGYTF. The CDR3 DNA reads TGTGCCAGCAGCTTACAGGAGCGTGGCTACACCTTC. The variable domain in full, completed from reference TRBV5-6 and TRBJ1-2, reads DAGVTQSPTHLIKTRGQQVTLRCSPKSGHDTVSWYQQALGQGPQFIFQYYEEEERQRGNFPDRFSGHQFPNYSSELNVNALLLGDSALYLCASSLQERGYTFGSGTRLTVV.